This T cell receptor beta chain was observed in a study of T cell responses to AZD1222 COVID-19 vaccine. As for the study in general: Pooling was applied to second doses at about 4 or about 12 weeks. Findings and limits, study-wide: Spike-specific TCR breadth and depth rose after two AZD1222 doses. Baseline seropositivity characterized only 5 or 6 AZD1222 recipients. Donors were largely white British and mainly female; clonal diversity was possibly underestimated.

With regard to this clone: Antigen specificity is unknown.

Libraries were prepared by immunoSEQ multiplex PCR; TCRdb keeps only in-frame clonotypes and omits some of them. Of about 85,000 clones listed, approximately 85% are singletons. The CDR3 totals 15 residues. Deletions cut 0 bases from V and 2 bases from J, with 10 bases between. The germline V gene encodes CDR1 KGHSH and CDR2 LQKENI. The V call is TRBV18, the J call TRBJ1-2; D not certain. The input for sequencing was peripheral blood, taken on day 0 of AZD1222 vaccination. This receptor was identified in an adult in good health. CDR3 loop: CASSPPGGMNYGYTF. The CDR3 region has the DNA TGTGCCAGCTCACCACCCGGCGGGATGAACTATGGCTACACCTTC.